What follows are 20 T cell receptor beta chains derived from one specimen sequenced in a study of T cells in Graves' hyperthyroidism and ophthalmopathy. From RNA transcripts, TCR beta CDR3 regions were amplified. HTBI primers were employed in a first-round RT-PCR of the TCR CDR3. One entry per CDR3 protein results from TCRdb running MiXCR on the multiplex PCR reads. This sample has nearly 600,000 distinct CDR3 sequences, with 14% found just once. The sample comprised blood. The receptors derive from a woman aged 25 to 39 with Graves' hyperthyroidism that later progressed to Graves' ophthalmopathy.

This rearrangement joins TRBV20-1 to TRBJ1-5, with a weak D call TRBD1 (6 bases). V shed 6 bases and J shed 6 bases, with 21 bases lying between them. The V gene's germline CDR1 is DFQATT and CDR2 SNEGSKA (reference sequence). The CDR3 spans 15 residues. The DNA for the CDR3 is TGCAGTGCAAACGAACAGGGAAGTACCTCTCAGCCCCAGCATTTT. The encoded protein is CSANEQGSTSQPQHF.

The CDR3, as DNA: TGTGCTAGTGGGGGACAGGGGTCCGGGGAGCTGTTTTTT. It encodes CASGGQGSGELFF. This chain connects TRBV12-5 to TRBJ2-2, with 10 bases aligning to TRBD1. CDR1 and CDR2 (germline): LGHNT, FRNRAP. The CDR3 has 13 amino acids. Unmatched junction bases numbered 1, after V lost 6 bases and J lost 6 bases.

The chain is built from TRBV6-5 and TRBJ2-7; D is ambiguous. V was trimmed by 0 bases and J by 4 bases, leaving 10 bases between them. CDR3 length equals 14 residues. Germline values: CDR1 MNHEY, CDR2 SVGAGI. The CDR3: CASSYSMGTYEQYF. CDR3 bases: TGTGCCAGCAGTTACTCGATGGGTACATACGAGCAGTACTTC.

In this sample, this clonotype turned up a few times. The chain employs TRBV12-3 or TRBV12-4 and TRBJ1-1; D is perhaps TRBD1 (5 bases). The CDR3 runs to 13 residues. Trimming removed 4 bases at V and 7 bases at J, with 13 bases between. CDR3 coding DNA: TGTGCCAGCAGTTCGATGGGGCATGTTGAAGCTTTCTTT. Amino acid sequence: CASSSMGHVEAFF.

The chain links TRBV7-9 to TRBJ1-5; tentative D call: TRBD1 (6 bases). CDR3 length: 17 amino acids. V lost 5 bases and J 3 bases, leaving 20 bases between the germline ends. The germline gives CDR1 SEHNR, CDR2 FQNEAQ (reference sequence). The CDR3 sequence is CASSPSGRRGYNQPQHF. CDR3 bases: TGTGCCAGCAGCCCATCGGGACGGAGGGGGTACAATCAGCCCCAGCATTTT.

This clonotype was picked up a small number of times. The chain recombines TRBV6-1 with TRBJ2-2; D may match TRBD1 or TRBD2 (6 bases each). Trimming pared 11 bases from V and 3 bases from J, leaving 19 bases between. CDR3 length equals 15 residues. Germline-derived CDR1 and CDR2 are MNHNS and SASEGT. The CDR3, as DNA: TGTGCCGCCGAGGGGGGAGGCTTCGACACCGGGGAGCTGTTTTTT. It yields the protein CAAEGGGFDTGELFF.

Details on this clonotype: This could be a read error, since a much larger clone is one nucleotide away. The CDR3 bases are TGTGTCAGCAGCGTAGCTGGGGGGGAATCCTACGAGCAGTACTTC. Residues: CVSSVAGGESYEQYF. The chain carries TRBV9 and TRBJ2-7; 7 bases line up with TRBD2. Germline V gene data show CDR1 as SGDLS and CDR2 as YYNGEE. The CDR3 spans 15 residues.

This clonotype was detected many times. The CDR3 is CASSLGGKLFF. CDR3 coding DNA: TGTGCCAGCAGCTTGGGAGGGAAACTGTTTTTT. This chain uses TRBV11-2 with TRBJ1-4; the D is unclear. The germline V gene has CDR1 SGHAT and CDR2 FQNNGV. This CDR3 has 11 residues. Trimming removed 3 bases from V and 11 bases from J, with 7 bases in between.

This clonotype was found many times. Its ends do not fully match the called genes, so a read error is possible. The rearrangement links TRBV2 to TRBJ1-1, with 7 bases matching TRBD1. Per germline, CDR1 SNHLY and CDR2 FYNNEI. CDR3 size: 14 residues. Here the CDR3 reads CASSSLTGNAEAFF. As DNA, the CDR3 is TGTGCCAGCAGTTCTCTGACAGGGAACGCTGAAGCTTTCTTT.

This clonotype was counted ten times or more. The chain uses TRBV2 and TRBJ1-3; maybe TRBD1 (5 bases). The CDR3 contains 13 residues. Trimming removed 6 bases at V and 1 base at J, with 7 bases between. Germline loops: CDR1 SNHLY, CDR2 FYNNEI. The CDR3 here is CASRQDSGNTIYF. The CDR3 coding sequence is TGTGCCAGCAGACAGGATTCTGGAAACACCATATATTTT.

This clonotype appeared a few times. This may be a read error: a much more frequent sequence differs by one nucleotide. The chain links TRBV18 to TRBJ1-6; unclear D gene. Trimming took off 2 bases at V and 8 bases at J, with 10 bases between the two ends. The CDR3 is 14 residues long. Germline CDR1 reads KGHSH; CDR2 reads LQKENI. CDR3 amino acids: CASSPDGRDSPLHF. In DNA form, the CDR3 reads TGTGCCAGCTCACCAGACGGAAGGGATTCACCCCTCCACTTT.

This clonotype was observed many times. The CDR3 sequence: CASVPGTSSYNEQFF. CDR3 coding DNA: TGCGCCAGCGTCCCTGGGACTAGCTCCTACAATGAGCAGTTCTTC. This chain uses TRBV5-1 with TRBJ2-1, with 8 bases lining up with TRBD2. With 7 bases clipped from V and 0 bases from J, the junction kept 6 bases outside the gene matches. Germline CDR1 is SGHRS and CDR2 is YFSETQ. The CDR3 sequence is 15 residues long.

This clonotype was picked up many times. CDR3 sequence (DNA): TGTGCCACCACCCCGGGACTAGCCGCATCCTACGAGCAGTACTTC. Protein sequence: CATTPGLAASYEQYF. V usage is TRBV15 and J usage is TRBJ2-7; 9 positions agree with TRBD2. Germline V gives CDR1 LNHNV, CDR2 YYDKDF (reference sequence). V dropped 7 bases and J dropped 1; count of bases not matched to a gene: 8. This CDR3 is built from 15 residues.

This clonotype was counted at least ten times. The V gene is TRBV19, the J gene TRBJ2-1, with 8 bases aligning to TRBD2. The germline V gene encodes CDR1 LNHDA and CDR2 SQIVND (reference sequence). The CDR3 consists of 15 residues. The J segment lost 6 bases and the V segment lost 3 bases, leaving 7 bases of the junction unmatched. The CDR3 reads CASSMGSGRSNEQFF. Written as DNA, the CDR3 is TGTGCCAGTAGTATGGGAAGCGGGAGAAGCAATGAGCAGTTCTTC.

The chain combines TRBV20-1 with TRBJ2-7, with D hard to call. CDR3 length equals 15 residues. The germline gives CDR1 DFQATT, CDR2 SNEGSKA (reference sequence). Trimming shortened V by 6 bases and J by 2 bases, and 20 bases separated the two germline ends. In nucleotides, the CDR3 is TGCAGTGCCACCCGACCCCTCTGGCAGGCCTACGAGCAGTACTTC. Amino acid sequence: CSATRPLWQAYEQYF.

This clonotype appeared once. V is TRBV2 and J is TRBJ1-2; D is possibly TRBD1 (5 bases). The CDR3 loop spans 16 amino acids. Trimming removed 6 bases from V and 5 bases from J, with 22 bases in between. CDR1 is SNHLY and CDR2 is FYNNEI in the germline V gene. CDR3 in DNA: TGTGCCAGCAGCCAAGTCCCCGCAGGGAATGGGTATGGCTACACCTTC. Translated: CASSQVPAGNGYGYTF.

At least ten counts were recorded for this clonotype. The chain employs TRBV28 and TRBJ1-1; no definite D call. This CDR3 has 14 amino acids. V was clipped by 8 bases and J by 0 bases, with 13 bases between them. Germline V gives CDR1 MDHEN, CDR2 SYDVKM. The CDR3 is CASEPRGMNTEAFF. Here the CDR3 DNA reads TGTGCCAGCGAGCCTCGGGGAATGAACACTGAAGCTTTCTTT. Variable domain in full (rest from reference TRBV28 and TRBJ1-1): DVKVTQSSRYLVKRTGEKVFLECVQDMDHENMFWYRQDPGLGLRLIYFSYDVKMKEKGDIPEGYSVSREKKERFSLILESASTNQTSMYLCASEPRGMNTEAFFGQGTRLTVV.

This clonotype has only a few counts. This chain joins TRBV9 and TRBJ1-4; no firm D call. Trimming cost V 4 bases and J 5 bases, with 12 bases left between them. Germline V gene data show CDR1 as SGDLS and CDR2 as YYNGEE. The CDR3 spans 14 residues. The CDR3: CASSPSGVNEKLFF. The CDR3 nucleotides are TGTGCCAGCAGCCCCAGCGGTGTGAATGAAAAACTGTTTTTT.

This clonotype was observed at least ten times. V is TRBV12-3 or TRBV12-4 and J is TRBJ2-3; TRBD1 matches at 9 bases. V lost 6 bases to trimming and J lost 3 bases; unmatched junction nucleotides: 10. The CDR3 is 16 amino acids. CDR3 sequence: CASSPGTGFWTDTQYF. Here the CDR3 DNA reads TGTGCCAGCAGCCCCGGGACAGGGTTCTGGACAGATACGCAGTATTTT.

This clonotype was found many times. The CDR3 reads CASSLQGQGSNEQFF. The CDR3 bases are TGTGCCAGCAGCTTACAGGGACAGGGGTCCAATGAGCAGTTCTTC. The chain is built from TRBV13 and TRBJ2-1; the match to TRBD1 covers 10 bases. The CDR3 is made up of 15 amino acids. V gave up 2 bases and J gave up 6 bases; unmatched junction bases: 4. Germline-derived CDR1 and CDR2 are PRHDT and FYEKMQ (reference sequence).